The present entry profiles one T cell receptor (beta chain) with its context. Its specificity is not known. Germline loops: CDR1 SGHVS, CDR2 FNYEAQ. The trim removed 7 bases at V and 2 bases at J, leaving 12 bases unmatched. This CDR3 spans 17 amino acids. The sample comes from a study of cytomegalovirus exposure and HLA in healthy donors. In the study overall: It was reported in a later analysis that the 120 or so validation repertoires used the same platform as the approximately 650 first-cohort repertoires. Study results and caveats: Cytomegalovirus-associated status was assigned to roughly 160 TCR beta chains. Generally TCR sequences proved uncommon, though certain public TCRs appeared in numerous donors. The classifier, whose performance was assessed in both the original and validation cohorts, reportedly diagnosed cytomegalovirus status with high specificity and sensitivity.

The data were produced by immunoSEQ multiplex PCR, yet TCRdb's version contains in-frame clones alone and is incomplete. The profile shows about 120,000 clones, roughly 88% of them singletons. Input material: PBMCs. The receptor was isolated from a man between 18 and 29 years old in good health and CMV-seronegative. The chain is built from TRBV7-6 and TRBJ2-2; 8 bases match TRBD1. CDR3: CASKGWGQASNTGELFF. The CDR3 region has the DNA TGTGCCAGCAAAGGCTGGGGACAGGCCTCAAACACCGGGGAGCTGTTTTTT.